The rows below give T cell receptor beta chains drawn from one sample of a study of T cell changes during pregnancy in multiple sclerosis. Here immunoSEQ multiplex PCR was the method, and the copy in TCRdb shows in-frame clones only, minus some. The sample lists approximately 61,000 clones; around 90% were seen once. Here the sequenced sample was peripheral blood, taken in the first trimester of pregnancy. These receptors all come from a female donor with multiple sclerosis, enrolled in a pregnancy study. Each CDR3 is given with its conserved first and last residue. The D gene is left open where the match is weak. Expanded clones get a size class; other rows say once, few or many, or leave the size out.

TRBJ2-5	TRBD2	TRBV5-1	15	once	TGCGCCAGCAGCTTGGTGTCTAGCGGGAGCGAGACCCAGTACTTC	CASSLVSSGSETQYF
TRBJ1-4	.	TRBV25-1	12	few	TGTGCCAGCAGTTGGCTTAATGAAAAACTGTTTTTT	CASSWLNEKLFF
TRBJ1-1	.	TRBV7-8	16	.	TGTGCCAGCAGGATAGCGGCAGGGCGGGTGGTCACTGAAGCTTTCTTT	CASRIAAGRVVTEAFF
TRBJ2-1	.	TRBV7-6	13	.	TGTGCCAGCAGCTTCGGGCGGAGGCATGAGCAGTTCTTC	CASSFGRRHEQFF
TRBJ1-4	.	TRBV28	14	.	TGTGCCAGCAGTTTAGGGGGGAAGGGCGAAAAACTGTTTTTT	CASSLGGKGEKLFF
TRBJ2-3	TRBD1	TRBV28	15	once	TGTGCCAGCAGTTTGGACAGGGGGCTTGTAGATACGCAGTATTTT	CASSLDRGLVDTQYF
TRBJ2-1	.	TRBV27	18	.	TGTGCCAGCAGCCCCTCGGCGGAGACCCATCCAGCATACAATGAGCAGTTCTTC	CASSPSAETHPAYNEQFF
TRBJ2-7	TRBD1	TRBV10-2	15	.	TGCGCCAGCAGTGAAGGGGACAGGGAGTTCGACGAGCAGTACTTC	CASSEGDREFDEQYF
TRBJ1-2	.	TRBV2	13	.	TGTGCCAGCAGGGAACAGGGATCCTATGGCTACACCTTC	CASREQGSYGYTF
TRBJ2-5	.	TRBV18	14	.	TGTGCCAGCTCACCACCTTTCCCACAAGAGACCCAGTACTTC	CASSPPFPQETQYF
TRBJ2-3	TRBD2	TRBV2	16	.	TGTGCCAGCAGTGCTTTGACTAGCGGGAGATTAAATACGCAGTATTTT	CASSALTSGRLNTQYF
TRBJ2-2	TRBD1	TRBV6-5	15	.	TGTGCCAGCAGTTACTGGACAGGGGGCACCGGGGAGCTGTTTTTT	CASSYWTGGTGELFF
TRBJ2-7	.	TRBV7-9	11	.	TGTGCCAGCTGTGGGGAGTACGAGCAGTACTTC	CASCGEYEQYF
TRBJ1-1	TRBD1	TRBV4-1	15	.	TGCGCCAGCAGCCAAGATGAGACAGGGGGCACTGAAGCTTTCTTT	CASSQDETGGTEAFF
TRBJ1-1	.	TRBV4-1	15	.	TGCGCCAGCAGCAGAAGCTTCAGGGGTAACACTGAAGCTTTCTTT	CASSRSFRGNTEAFF
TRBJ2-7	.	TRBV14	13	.	TGTGCCAGCAGCCCCTTTTCCTCCTACGAGCAGTACTTC	CASSPFSSYEQYF
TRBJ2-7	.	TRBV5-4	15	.	TGTGCCAGCAGCTTTATGGACGGGAGCTCCTACGAGCAGTACTTC	CASSFMDGSSYEQYF
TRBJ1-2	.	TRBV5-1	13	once	TGCGCCAGCAGCTTGTTTTCGGGGAGGGGCTACACCTTC	CASSLFSGRGYTF
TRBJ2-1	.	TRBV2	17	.	TGTGCCAGCAGTGATGCAACTAGTTACAGCCCATCCAATGAGCAGTTCTTC	CASSDATSYSPSNEQFF
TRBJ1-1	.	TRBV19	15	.	TGTGCCAGTAGTATAGATCTAACAGAAAACACTGAAGCTTTCTTT	CASSIDLTENTEAFF
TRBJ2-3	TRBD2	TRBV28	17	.	TGTGCCAGCAGTTTCACGGGAGGGGCCCCAAGTACAGATACGCAGTATTTT	CASSFTGGAPSTDTQYF
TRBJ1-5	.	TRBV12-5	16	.	TGTGCTAGTGGCCTTGCTCAGGGATATAGCAATCAGCCCCAGCATTTT	CASGLAQGYSNQPQHF
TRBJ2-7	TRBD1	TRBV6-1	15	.	TGTGCCAGCAGTGAAGGCCCGGCGGTGAGGGGGCTTTCGTACTTC	CASSEGPAVRGLSYF
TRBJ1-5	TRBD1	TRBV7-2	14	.	TGTGCCAGCAGCTCGGGACAGGGGGTAGGGGGTCGGCATTTT	CASSSGQGVGGRHF
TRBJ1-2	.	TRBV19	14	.	TGTGCCAGTAGTGGGCCCCTACAGAACTATGGCTACACCTTC	CASSGPLQNYGYTF
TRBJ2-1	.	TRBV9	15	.	TGTGCCAGCAGCCCTAGGACAGCAACCTACAATGAGCAGTTCTTC	CASSPRTATYNEQFF
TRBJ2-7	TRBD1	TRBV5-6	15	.	TGTGCCAGCAGCACCCAGACAGGGAGCTCCTACGAGCAGTACTTC	CASSTQTGSSYEQYF
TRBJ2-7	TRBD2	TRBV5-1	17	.	TGCGCCAGCAGCTTCGGGGCGTGGACTAGCGGGAGCTACGAGCAGTACTTC	CASSFGAWTSGSYEQYF